Following are 21 T cell receptor beta chains from one sample sequenced in a study of multiple sclerosis patients with progressive multifocal leukoencephalopathy (dated by TCRdb to the late 2010s). In light of the paper, this sample's time point label describes: five to six months of natalizumab therapy. Read against the paper, the sample's treatment or condition label means: on natalizumab therapy at sampling. Receptor amplification or capture employed the immunoSEQ multiplex PCR assay. TCRdb mirrors the immuneACCESS table, restricted to in-frame sequences. Some clones are absent from its copies; in checked studies, under half trace to an unresolved V gene, and the reason for the others is unknown. The sample table lists tens of thousands of clones, around nine tenths of them with a count of one. The ten largest account for roughly 1.6% of the sample. The material was PBMCs, obtained from a patient treated with natalizumab. These receptors all stem from a human donor with multiple sclerosis.

This clone was recorded once. The chain carries TRBV6-6 and TRBJ1-5, with no clear D. The CDR3 is 14 amino acids. The V and J ends lost 7 bases and 0 bases respectively, with 10 bases between them. Germline V CDR1 and CDR2: MNHNY, SVGAGI (reference sequence). The CDR3 loop is CASNQMHSNQPQHF. The DNA for the CDR3 is TGTGCCAGCAACCAAATGCATAGCAATCAGCCCCAGCATTTT.

V gene TRBV9 combines with J gene TRBJ1-4; 9 bases are a match to TRBD1. This CDR3 has 14 amino acids. Germline values: CDR1 SGDLS, CDR2 YYNGEE. The V segment lost 4 bases and the J segment 8 bases; nucleotides outside the gene matches: 6. DNA for the CDR3: TGTGCCAGCAGCCCTGACAGGGGGAACGAAAAACTGTTTTTT. Its protein product is CASSPDRGNEKLFF.

The chain carries TRBV5-1 and TRBJ1-1, with 9 bases aligning to TRBD1. Trimming removed 4 bases from V and 3 bases from J; junction bases left unmatched: 7. Germline V lookup: CDR1 SGHRS, CDR2 YFSETQ. The CDR3 has 15 amino acids. The CDR3 DNA sequence: TGCGCCAGCAGCCCACAGGGGGCTGAGGACACTGAAGCTTTCTTT. It yields the protein CASSPQGAEDTEAFF. Using reference TRBV5-1 and TRBJ1-1 for the parts outside the CDR3, the full variable domain is KAGVTQTPRYLIKTRGQQVTLSCSPISGHRSVSWYQQTPGQGLQFLFEYFSETQRNKGNFPGRFSGRQFSNSRSEMNVSTLELGDSALYLCASSPQGAEDTEAFFGQGTRLTVV.

The gene calls are TRBV6-5 and TRBJ2-7; TRBD2 matches at 7 bases. V lost 0 bases, J lost 4 bases, and 6 bases stayed unmatched. Germline V gene sequence: CDR1 MNHEY, CDR2 SVGAGI. This CDR3 contains 15 residues. The CDR3 DNA reads TGTGCCAGCAGTTACTCCCGGGGGGAAAGTTACGAGCAGTACTTC. It encodes CASSYSRGESYEQYF.

A remark on this clone: The sample carries other DNA sequences with the same CDR3. The chain combines TRBV9 with TRBJ2-1, with D possibly called TRBD1 or TRBD2 (5 bases each). Germline assignment: CDR1 SGDLS and CDR2 YYNGEE. This CDR3 contains 15 residues. V shed 0 bases and J shed 6 bases, with 13 bases lying between them. The CDR3 protein is CASSVGVGVANEQFF. CDR3 bases: TGTGCCAGCAGCGTAGGGGTGGGGGTAGCCAATGAGCAGTTCTTC.

J is TRBJ1-2 and V is TRBV7-2; TRBD1 matches at 9 bases. There are 14 residues in the CDR3. With 1 base clipped from V and 8 bases from J, the junction kept 5 bases outside the gene matches. Looked up from germline, CDR1 is SGHTA and CDR2 is FQGNSA. Here the CDR3 DNA reads TGTGCCAGCAGCTTAGAGAGACAGGGGGGAGGCTACACCTTC. Protein sequence: CASSLERQGGGYTF.

This chain joins TRBV4-3 and TRBJ2-7; a weak D match, TRBD1 (6 bases). The germline V and J ends were trimmed by 3 bases and 4 bases, with 19 bases remaining between them. Germline CDR1 LGHNA, CDR2 YSLEER. The CDR3 is 16 amino acids. The CDR3 spells CASSHNYDQGSYEQYF. As DNA, the CDR3 is TGCGCCAGCAGCCATAATTACGACCAGGGGAGTTACGAGCAGTACTTC.

The V call is TRBV6-5, the J call TRBJ1-1, with 12 bases lining up with TRBD1. Germline assignment: CDR1 MNHEY and CDR2 SVGAGI. Trimming removed 0 bases from V and 4 bases from J; junction bases left unmatched: 3. This CDR3 comprises 16 residues. CDR3 protein: CASSYSGQGAGTEAFF. The DNA of the CDR3 is TGTGCCAGCAGTTACTCGGGACAGGGGGCCGGCACTGAAGCTTTCTTT.

This rearrangement joins TRBV7-9 to TRBJ1-1; D is ambiguous. CDR1 and CDR2 from the germline V gene are SEHNR and FQNEAQ (reference sequence). V lost 1 base and J lost 8, with 11 bases in between. The CDR3 length is 13 residues. CDR3 sequence: CASSLENSYEAFF. The CDR3 region has the DNA TGTGCCAGCAGCTTAGAGAACAGCTACGAAGCTTTCTTT. Full variable domain (remainder filled in from reference TRBV7-9 and TRBJ1-1): DTGVSQNPRHKITKRGQNVTFRCDPISEHNRLYWYRQTLGQGPEFLTYFQNEAQLEKSRLLSDRFSAERPKGSFSTLEIQRTEQGDSAMYLCASSLENSYEAFFGQGTRLTVV.

The chain carries TRBV11-2 and TRBJ2-7; the match to TRBD2 covers 7 bases. V lost 5 bases and J lost 5; bases outside the gene matches: 12. Germline CDR1 SGHAT, CDR2 FQNNGV. The CDR3 runs 15 residues. CDR3 region: CASSTPRGVRDEQYF. The CDR3 region has the DNA TGTGCCAGCAGCACCCCACGGGGGGTTAGGGACGAGCAGTACTTC.

This CDR3 is CASSLKVNTEAFF. As DNA, the CDR3 is TGTGCCAGCAGCTTGAAGGTGAACACTGAAGCTTTCTTT. The V and J genes are TRBV5-4 and TRBJ1-1; D gene unclear. The V gene's germline CDR1 is SGHNT and CDR2 YYREEE (reference sequence). The CDR3 is 13 amino acids. Deletions cut 1 base from V and 0 bases from J, with 4 bases between.

The chain uses TRBV4-3 and TRBJ1-4; TRBD1 aligns across 9 bases. The CDR3 spans 17 residues. CDR1 is LGHNA, CDR2 YSLEER, per germline. J was trimmed by 11 bases and V by 0 bases; bases with no gene match: 13. The CDR3 sequence is CASSQEARSRGTGKLFF. In DNA form, the CDR3 reads TGCGCCAGCAGCCAAGAAGCGCGTTCGCGGGGGACAGGGAAACTGTTTTTT.

V and J are TRBV19 and TRBJ1-1; D remains unclear. Germline values: CDR1 LNHDA, CDR2 SQIVND (reference sequence). This CDR3 has 12 residues. V was pared by 5 bases and J by 8 bases, with 12 bases between. CDR3 DNA: TGTGCCAGTAGTCCCAGACATACAGAAGCTTTCTTT. Translation gives CASSPRHTEAFF. The full variable domain, rest sourced from reference TRBV19 and TRBJ1-1, is DGGITQSPKYLFRKEGQNVTLSCEQNLNHDAMYWYRQDPGQGLRLIYYSQIVNDFQKGDIAEGYSVSREKKESFPLTVTSAQKNPTAFYLCASSPRHTEAFFGQGTRLTVV.

This clone was seen a few times. The chain joins TRBV6-5 to TRBJ1-2, with D possibly TRBD1 on 5 matching bases. The V end lost 6 bases, the J end lost 8 bases, and 16 bases lay between the germline ends. The CDR3 sequence is 13 residues long. Germline CDR1 and CDR2: MNHEY and SVGAGI. CDR3 loop: CASSSGTWDGYTF. In DNA, the CDR3 is TGTGCCAGCAGCTCCGGGACCTGGGACGGCTACACCTTC.

This chain uses TRBV30 with TRBJ2-5; D is undetermined. The CDR3 is made up of 11 amino acids. The V gene lost 1 base and the J gene lost 3 bases, with 3 bases spanning the gap. Germline V gene lookup returns CDR1 GTSNPN and CDR2 SVGIG (reference sequence). The CDR3 DNA reads TGTGCCTGGAGTGGAAAAGAGACCCAGTACTTC. Its translation is CAWSGKETQYF.

The rearrangement uses TRBV6-1 and TRBJ2-7; a possible D gene is TRBD2 (6 bases). Germline assignment: CDR1 MNHNS and CDR2 SASEGT. The CDR3 is made up of 16 amino acids. The germline V and J ends were trimmed by 4 bases and 1 base, with 17 bases remaining between them. CDR3 sequence reads: CASSAVGLLRSYEQYF. Written as DNA, the CDR3 is TGTGCCAGCAGTGCCGTGGGACTCTTACGTTCCTACGAGCAGTACTTC.

This chain connects TRBV7-2 to TRBJ1-3, with 7 nucleotides matching TRBD1. The CDR3 totals 17 residues. Germline-derived CDR1 and CDR2 are SGHTA and FQGNSA. J lost 0 bases, V lost 3 bases, and 8 bases had no gene match. The CDR3 sequence is CASSFVGTVNSGNTIYF. The DNA for the CDR3 is TGTGCCAGCAGCTTTGTAGGGACAGTTAACTCTGGAAACACCATATATTTT.

The chain couples TRBV4-3 to TRBJ2-7; 8 bases are a match to TRBD2. The CDR3 covers 16 residues. Looked up from germline, CDR1 is LGHNA and CDR2 is YSLEER. With 0 bases clipped from V and 1 base from J, the junction kept 5 bases outside the gene matches. The CDR3 is CASSQDRLAGSYEQYF. DNA of the CDR3: TGCGCCAGCAGCCAAGATAGGCTAGCGGGTTCCTACGAGCAGTACTTC.

The chain employs TRBV7-9 and TRBJ2-5; D is possibly TRBD1 (6 bases). Trimming took off 5 bases at V and 14 bases at J, with 15 bases between the two ends. The CDR3 is 11 amino acids. The V gene's germline CDR1 is SEHNR and CDR2 FQNEAQ (reference sequence). This chain's CDR3 is CASSENRVRYF. CDR3 nucleotide sequence: TGTGCCAGCAGCGAAAACAGGGTACGATACTTC.

CDR3 residues: CASSPTSGRRSGYEQYF. CDR3 nucleotides: TGTGCCAGCAGCCCCACTAGCGGGCGGCGAAGTGGCTACGAGCAGTACTTC. The chain employs TRBV7-9 and TRBJ2-7, with 9 bases identical to TRBD2. J lost 3 bases, V lost 5 bases, and 14 bases had no gene match. The CDR3 runs to 17 residues. The germline V gene has CDR1 SEHNR and CDR2 FQNEAQ (reference sequence).

CDR3 sequence: CASSLTQGPKAFF. The CDR3 region has the DNA TGTGCCAGCAGTTTGACACAGGGGCCAAAAGCTTTCTTT. The chain recombines TRBV28 with TRBJ1-1, with 7 bases matching TRBD1. CDR3 length: 13 residues. J was trimmed by 9 bases and V by 3 bases; bases with no gene match: 7. Germline V gene lookup returns CDR1 MDHEN and CDR2 SYDVKM. Together with reference TRBV28 and TRBJ1-1, the CDR3 gives the full variable domain: DVKVTQSSRYLVKRTGEKVFLECVQDMDHENMFWYRQDPGLGLRLIYFSYDVKMKEKGDIPEGYSVSREKKERFSLILESASTNQTSMYLCASSLTQGPKAFFGQGTRLTVV.